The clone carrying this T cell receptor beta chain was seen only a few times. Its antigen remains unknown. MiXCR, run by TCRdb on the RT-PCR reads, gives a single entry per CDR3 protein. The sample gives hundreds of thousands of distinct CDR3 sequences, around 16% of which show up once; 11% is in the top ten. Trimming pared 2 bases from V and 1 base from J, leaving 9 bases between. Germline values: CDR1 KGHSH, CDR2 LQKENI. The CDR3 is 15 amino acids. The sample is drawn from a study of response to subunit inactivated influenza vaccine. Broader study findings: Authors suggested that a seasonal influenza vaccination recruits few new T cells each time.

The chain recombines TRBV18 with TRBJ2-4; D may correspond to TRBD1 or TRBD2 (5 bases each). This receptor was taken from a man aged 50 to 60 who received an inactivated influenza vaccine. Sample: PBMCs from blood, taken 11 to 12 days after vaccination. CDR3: CASSPEGKAKNIQYF. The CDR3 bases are TGTGCCAGCTCACCAGAGGGGAAGGCCAAAAACATTCAGTACTTC.